The clone carrying this T cell receptor (beta chain) was counted many times. The antigen is not known. The sample originates from a study of T cells in Graves' hyperthyroidism and ophthalmopathy. Study results and caveats: Blood also carried most thyroid clonotypes expanded above 0.001. Ophthalmopathy got predicted by the model a median about 6.7 months before its onset.

RNA transcripts were the template for amplifying TCR beta CDR3 regions. In the first-round RT-PCR of the TCR CDR3, the HTBI primer set was used. One entry per CDR3 protein, called by TCRdb with MiXCR from the multiplex PCR reads. The sample has about 280,000 distinct CDR3 sequences; less than 30% are singletons. The authors obtained PBMCs from 10 ml of fresh peripheral blood. The V gene's germline CDR1 is MNHEY and CDR2 SVGAGI. The CDR3 runs 14 residues. Trimming shortened V by 6 bases and J by 0 bases, and 12 bases separated the two germline ends. This clonotype was obtained from a man aged 40-49 years with Graves' hyperthyroidism that later progressed to Graves' ophthalmopathy. The chain joins TRBV6-5 to TRBJ2-7; unclear D gene. The sample comprised blood. This chain's CDR3 is CASRPTKSSYEQYF. DNA of the CDR3: TGTGCCAGCAGACCGACCAAGAGCTCCTACGAGCAGTACTTC.